The sequence of this TCR beta chain was determined in a study of identical twins. This clonotype was seen many times. A single record per CDR3 protein comes from TCRdb applying MiXCR to the 5' RACE reads. Among approximately 150,000 distinct CDR3 sequences, around 3.5% were seen once, and the ten largest hold more than 7%. This sequence was found in a man aged 18-30 years in good health. Input material: memory T cells sorted from blood.

CDR3 in amino acids: CASSVQSYGYTF. The CDR3 nucleotides read TGTGCCAGCAGTGTACAGTCCTATGGCTACACCTTC. This chain uses TRBV2 with TRBJ1-2; the D is unclear. Trimming took 4 bases from V and 4 from J, leaving 7 bases between them. In germline, CDR1 is SNHLY, CDR2 FYNNEI. The CDR3 has 12 residues.